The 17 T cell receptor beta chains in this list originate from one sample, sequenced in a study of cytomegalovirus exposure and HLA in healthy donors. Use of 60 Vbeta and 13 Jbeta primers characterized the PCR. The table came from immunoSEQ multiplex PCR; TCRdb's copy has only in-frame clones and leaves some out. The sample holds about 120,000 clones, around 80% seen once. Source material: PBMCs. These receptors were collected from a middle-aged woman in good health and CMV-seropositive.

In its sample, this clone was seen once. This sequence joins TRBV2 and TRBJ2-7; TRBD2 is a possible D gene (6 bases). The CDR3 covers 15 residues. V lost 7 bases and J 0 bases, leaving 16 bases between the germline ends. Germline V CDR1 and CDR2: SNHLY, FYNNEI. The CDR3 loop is CASKGPAGGSYEQYF. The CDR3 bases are TGTGCCAGCAAGGGACCAGCGGGCGGCTCCTACGAGCAGTACTTC.

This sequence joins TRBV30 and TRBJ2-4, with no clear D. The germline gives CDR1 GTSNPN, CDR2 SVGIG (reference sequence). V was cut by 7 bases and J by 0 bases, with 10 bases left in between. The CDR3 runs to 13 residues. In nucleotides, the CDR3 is TGTGCCTTAGCTCAACTAGCCAAAAACATTCAGTACTTC. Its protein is CALAQLAKNIQYF.

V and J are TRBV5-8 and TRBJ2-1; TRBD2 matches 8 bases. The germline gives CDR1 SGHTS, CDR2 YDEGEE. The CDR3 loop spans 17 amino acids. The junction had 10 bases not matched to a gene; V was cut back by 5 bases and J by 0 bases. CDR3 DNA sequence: TGTGCCAGCAGAGATGGACTAGCAGGCTTCTCCTACAATGAGCAGTTCTTC. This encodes CASRDGLAGFSYNEQFF.

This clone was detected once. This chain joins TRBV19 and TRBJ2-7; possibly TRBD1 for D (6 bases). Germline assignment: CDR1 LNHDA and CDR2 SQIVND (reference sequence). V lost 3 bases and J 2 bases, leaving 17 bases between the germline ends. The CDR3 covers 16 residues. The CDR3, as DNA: TGTGCCAGTAGTATCCGGGCGGCAGGGGCCACCTACGAGCAGTACTTC. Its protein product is CASSIRAAGATYEQYF.

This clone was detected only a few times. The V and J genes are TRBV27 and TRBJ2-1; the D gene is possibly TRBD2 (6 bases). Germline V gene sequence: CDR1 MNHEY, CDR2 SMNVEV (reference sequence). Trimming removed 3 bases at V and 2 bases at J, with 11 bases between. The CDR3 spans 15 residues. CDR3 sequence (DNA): TGTGCCAGCAGTTTTGGCGGGATTGCCTACAATGAGCAGTTCTTC. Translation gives CASSFGGIAYNEQFF.

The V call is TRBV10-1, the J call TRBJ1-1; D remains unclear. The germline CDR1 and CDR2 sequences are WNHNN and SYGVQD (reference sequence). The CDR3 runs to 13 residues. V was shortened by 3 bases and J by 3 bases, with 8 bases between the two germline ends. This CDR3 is CASSEAAYTEAFF. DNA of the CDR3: TGCGCCAGCAGTGAAGCGGCATACACTGAAGCTTTCTTT.

This CDR3 is CASSLGVGFQETQYF. The CDR3 DNA sequence: TGTGCCAGCAGCTTAGGAGTCGGGTTCCAAGAGACCCAGTACTTC. This chain links TRBV13 with TRBJ2-5; D remains unclear. With 0 bases removed from V and 1 base from J, the gap between germline ends came to 9 bases. The CDR3 loop spans 15 amino acids. Germline V gene data show CDR1 as PRHDT and CDR2 as FYEKMQ (reference sequence). Filled out from reference TRBV13 and TRBJ2-5, the complete variable domain reads AAGVIQSPRHLIKEKRETATLKCYPIPRHDTVYWYQQGPGQDPQFLISFYEKMQSDKGSIPDRFSAQQFSDYHSELNMSSLELGDSALYFCASSLGVGFQETQYFGPGTRLLVL.

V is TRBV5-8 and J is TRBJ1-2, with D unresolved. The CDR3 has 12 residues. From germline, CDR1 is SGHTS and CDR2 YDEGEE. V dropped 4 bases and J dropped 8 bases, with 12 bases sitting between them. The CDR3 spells CASSPPGFGYTF. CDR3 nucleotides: TGTGCCAGCAGCCCCCCCGGGTTCGGCTACACCTTC. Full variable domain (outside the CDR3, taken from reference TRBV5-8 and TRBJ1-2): EAGVTQSPTHLIKTRGQQATLRCSPISGHTSVYWYQQALGLGLQFLLWYDEGEERNRGNFPPRFSGRQFPNYSSELNVNALELEDSALYLCASSPPGFGYTFGSGTRLTVV.

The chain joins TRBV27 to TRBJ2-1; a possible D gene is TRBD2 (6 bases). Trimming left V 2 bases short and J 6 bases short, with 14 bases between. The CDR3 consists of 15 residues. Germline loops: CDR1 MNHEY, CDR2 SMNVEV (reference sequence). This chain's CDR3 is CASSLGGSVFNEQFF. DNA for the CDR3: TGTGCCAGCAGTTTAGGAGGGAGTGTCTTCAATGAGCAGTTCTTC.

CDR3 bases: TGTGCCAGCAGCTTAGTGACAGGGGTGAGAGAGACCCAGTACTTC. It is translated as CASSLVTGVRETQYF. The V gene is TRBV7-9, the J gene TRBJ2-5, with TRBD1 matching 8 bases. The germline CDR1 and CDR2 sequences are SEHNR and FQNEAQ (reference sequence). V lost 1 base and J lost 4; bases outside the gene matches: 5. The CDR3 length is 15 residues. Together with reference TRBV7-9 and TRBJ2-5, the CDR3 gives the full variable domain: DTGVSQNPRHKITKRGQNVTFRCDPISEHNRLYWYRQTLGQGPEFLTYFQNEAQLEKSRLLSDRFSAERPKGSFSTLEIQRTEQGDSAMYLCASSLVTGVRETQYFGPGTRLLVL.

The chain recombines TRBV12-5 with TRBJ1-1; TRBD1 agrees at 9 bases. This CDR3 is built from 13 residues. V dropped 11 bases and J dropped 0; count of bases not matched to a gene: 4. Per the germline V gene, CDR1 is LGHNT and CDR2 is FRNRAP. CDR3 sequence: CASRTGVNTEAFF. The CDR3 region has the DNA TGTGCTTCCCGGACAGGGGTGAACACTGAAGCTTTCTTT.

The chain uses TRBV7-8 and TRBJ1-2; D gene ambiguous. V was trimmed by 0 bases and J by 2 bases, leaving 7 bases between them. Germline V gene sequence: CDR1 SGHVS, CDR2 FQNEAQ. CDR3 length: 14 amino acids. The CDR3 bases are TGTGCCAGCAGCTTAGCAGGCAGGAACTATGGCTACACCTTC. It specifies CASSLAGRNYGYTF.

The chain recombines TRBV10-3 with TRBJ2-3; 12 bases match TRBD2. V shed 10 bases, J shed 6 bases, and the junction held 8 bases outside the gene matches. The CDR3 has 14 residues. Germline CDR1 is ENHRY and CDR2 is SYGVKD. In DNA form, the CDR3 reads TGTGCCACCGGACTAGCGGGATCTTTGGATACGCAGTATTTT. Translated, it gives CATGLAGSLDTQYF.

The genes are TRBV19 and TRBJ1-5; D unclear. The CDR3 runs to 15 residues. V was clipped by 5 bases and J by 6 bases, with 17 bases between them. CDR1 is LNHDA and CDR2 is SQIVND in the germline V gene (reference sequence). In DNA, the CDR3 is TGTGCCAGTAGTCCCGGGGAAGGATGGGGTCAGCCCCAGCATTTT. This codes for CASSPGEGWGQPQHF.

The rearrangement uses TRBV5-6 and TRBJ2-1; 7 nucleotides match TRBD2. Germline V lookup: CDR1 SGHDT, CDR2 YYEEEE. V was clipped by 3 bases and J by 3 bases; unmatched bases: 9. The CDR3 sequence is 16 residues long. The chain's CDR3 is CASSSTSRRDYNEQFF. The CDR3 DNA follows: TGTGCCAGCAGCTCGACTAGCCGTAGGGACTACAATGAGCAGTTCTTC.

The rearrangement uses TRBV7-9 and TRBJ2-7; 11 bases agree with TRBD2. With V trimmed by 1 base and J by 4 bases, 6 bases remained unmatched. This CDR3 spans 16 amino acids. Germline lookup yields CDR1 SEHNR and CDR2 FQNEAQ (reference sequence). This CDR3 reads CASSLESSGRRYEQYF. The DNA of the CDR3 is TGTGCCAGCAGCTTAGAATCTAGCGGGAGGAGGTACGAGCAGTACTTC. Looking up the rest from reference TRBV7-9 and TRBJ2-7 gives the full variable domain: DTGVSQNPRHKITKRGQNVTFRCDPISEHNRLYWYRQTLGQGPEFLTYFQNEAQLEKSRLLSDRFSAERPKGSFSTLEIQRTEQGDSAMYLCASSLESSGRRYEQYFGPGTRLTVT.

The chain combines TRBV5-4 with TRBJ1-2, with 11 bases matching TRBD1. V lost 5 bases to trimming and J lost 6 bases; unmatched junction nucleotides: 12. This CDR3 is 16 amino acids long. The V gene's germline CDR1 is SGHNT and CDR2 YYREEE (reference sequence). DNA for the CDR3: TGTGCCAGCAGTCTGGTTAGGGACAGGGGGTTCGATGGCTACACCTTC. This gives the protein CASSLVRDRGFDGYTF. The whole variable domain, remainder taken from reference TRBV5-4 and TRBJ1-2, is ETGVTQSPTHLIKTRGQQVTLRCSSQSGHNTVSWYQQALGQGPQFIFQYYREEENGRGNFPPRFSGLQFPNYSSELNVNALELDDSALYLCASSLVRDRGFDGYTFGSGTRLTVV.